This T cell receptor beta chain was documented in a study of cytomegalovirus exposure and HLA in healthy donors. Study overall: Out of roughly 170 million T cells, an earlier analysis found some 110 million unique TCR beta sequences in total. Whole-study results and caveats: Most TCR beta V segments were productive about 87% or about 30% of the time in an earlier analysis.

A word on this clone: What it binds is not known.

Germline values: CDR1 SGHRS, CDR2 YFSETQ. Trimming took 0 bases from V and 3 from J, leaving 13 bases between them. This CDR3 region has 15 residues. PCR was performed using 60 Vbeta and 13 Jbeta primers. TCRdb keeps only in-frame clones here, not all; method: immunoSEQ multiplex PCR. The sample consists of approximately 140,000 clones, over 60% of them appearing once. This TCR was sampled from a man aged 40-50 years in good health and CMV-seropositive. The chain has TRBV5-1 and TRBJ2-7; maybe TRBD2 (6 bases). Sequencing was performed on PBMCs. The CDR3 loop reads CASSLGQGGRYEQYF. CDR3 in DNA: TGCGCCAGCAGCTTGGGGCAGGGAGGCCGCTACGAGCAGTACTTC. Using reference TRBV5-1 and TRBJ2-7 for the parts outside the CDR3, the full variable domain is KAGVTQTPRYLIKTRGQQVTLSCSPISGHRSVSWYQQTPGQGLQFLFEYFSETQRNKGNFPGRFSGRQFSNSRSEMNVSTLELGDSALYLCASSLGQGGRYEQYFGPGTRLTVT.